The following is a T cell receptor beta chain sequence with its context. Its antigen is as yet unknown. The data belong to a study of T cell repertoires in urothelial bladder cancer. Study-wide context: The roughly 12 resected lesions were three cT0, three cTa, three cT1 and three cT2 or greater. General study points: Up to about 15% of carcinoma infiltrating lymphocytes belonged to one T-cell clone. Infiltrating lymphocytes: median approximately 2% in carcinoma versus about 12% in benign specimens. Median T cells were roughly 5,000 in carcinoma and some 25,000 in benign specimens.

The V gene lost 3 bases and the J gene lost 2 bases, with 11 bases spanning the gap. The CDR3 contains 15 residues. Germline V lookup: CDR1 LNHDA, CDR2 SQIVND (reference sequence). Sequencing used immunoSEQ multiplex PCR; TCRdb keeps in-frame clones, though not all of them. The table lists fewer than 15,000 clones, 60% to 70% of them singletons. The source is a human donor with urothelial carcinoma. The V call is TRBV19, the J call TRBJ1-5, with a possible D match to TRBD1 (5 bases). The specimen was tumor-infiltrating cells from bladder cancer. The DNA of the CDR3 is TGTGCCAGTAGTATTCAGGGTAGCGGCAATCAGCCCCAGCATTTT. Amino acids: CASSIQGSGNQPQHF.